The 20 T cell receptor beta chains below all came from one sample that was sequenced in a study of identical twins. TCRdb analysed the 5' RACE reads with MiXCR anew, one entry per CDR3 protein. The sample shows just under 550,000 distinct CDR3 sequences, 13% to 15% of them seen only once. This sample was also put to use in a study of yellow fever vaccine responses in identical twins.

Sequenced sample: CD4+ T cells sorted from blood. The receptors come from a woman younger than 35 in good health.

This clonotype was seen more than once but under ten times. The chain has TRBV6-5 and TRBJ2-7; unclear D gene. From germline, CDR1 is MNHEY and CDR2 SVGAGI. Trimming stripped 6 bases from V and 7 bases from J, with 10 bases between. The CDR3 contains 11 residues. CDR3 in DNA: TGTGCCAGCAGCTCCTCCTTGGAGCAGTACTTC. Translation: CASSSSLEQYF.

Many counts were recorded for this clonotype. The chain is built from TRBV29-1 and TRBJ2-1; TRBD2 is a possible D gene (6 bases). CDR1 SQVTM and CDR2 ANQGSEA come from the germline V gene. Trimming cost V 0 bases and J 12 bases, with 12 bases left between them. The length of the CDR3 is 12 residues. CDR3 sequence (DNA): TGCAGCGTTGAAGAGGGCAGGGACTCGCAGTTCTTC. It is translated as CSVEEGRDSQFF.

This clonotype came up a few times. The CDR3 region is CATSNPPGQPYNEQFF. The CDR3 DNA is TGTGCCACCAGTAACCCCCCGGGACAGCCCTACAATGAGCAGTTCTTC. The chain links TRBV24-1 to TRBJ2-1; TRBD1 agrees at 7 bases. CDR1 KGHDR and CDR2 SFDVKD come from the germline V gene. The trim removed 6 bases at V and 2 bases at J, leaving 9 bases unmatched. This CDR3 region has 16 residues.

The chain employs TRBV28 and TRBJ2-7, with 12 positions matching TRBD2. The CDR3 sequence is 17 residues long. Looked up from germline, CDR1 is MDHEN and CDR2 is SYDVKM. The trim removed 4 bases at V and 7 bases at J, leaving 14 bases unmatched. Here the CDR3 DNA reads TGTGCCAGCAGTTCCACGACTAGCGGGAGACTGGGGGAGGAGCAGTACTTC. Translation gives CASSSTTSGRLGEEQYF. The variable domain in full, completed from reference TRBV28 and TRBJ2-7, reads DVKVTQSSRYLVKRTGEKVFLECVQDMDHENMFWYRQDPGLGLRLIYFSYDVKMKEKGDIPEGYSVSREKKERFSLILESASTNQTSMYLCASSSTTSGRLGEEQYFGPGTRLTVT.

The genes are TRBV29-1 and TRBJ2-7; no firm D call. The CDR3 runs 13 residues. V lost 4 bases to trimming and J lost 2 bases, with 12 bases between them. Germline values: CDR1 SQVTM, CDR2 ANQGSEA. The CDR3 bases are TGCAGCGTTGTAGTGGATCACGCCTACGAGCAGTACTTC. It yields the protein CSVVVDHAYEQYF.

This chain joins TRBV5-1 and TRBJ2-3; TRBD2 matches at 8 bases. Germline V gene sequence: CDR1 SGHRS, CDR2 YFSETQ. The CDR3 consists of 15 residues. The V segment lost 3 bases and the J segment 0 bases; nucleotides outside the gene matches: 3. The CDR3 DNA reads TGCGCCAGCAGCTCATCTAGCGGGAGCACAGATACGCAGTATTTT. This encodes CASSSSSGSTDTQYF.

The CDR3 region has the DNA TGTGCCAGCAGCTTAGTGGGGGCAGGAGGTGAGCAGTTCTTC. Encoded protein: CASSLVGAGGEQFF. This rearrangement joins TRBV11-2 to TRBJ2-1; D possibly corresponds to TRBD1 (6 bases). CDR1 is SGHAT, CDR2 FQNNGV, per germline. The CDR3 sequence is 14 residues long. Trimming left V 1 base short and J 9 bases short, with 13 bases between.

This clonotype was seen only a few times. The V call is TRBV5-1, the J call TRBJ1-2; tentative D call: TRBD1 (6 bases). This CDR3 is 15 amino acids long. CDR1 is SGHRS, CDR2 YFSETQ, per germline. With 4 bases removed from V and 3 bases from J, the gap between germline ends came to 16 bases. CDR3 bases: TGCGCCAGCAGCCCAAACTTACAGGGATACTATGGCTACACCTTC. It translates to CASSPNLQGYYGYTF.

This sequence joins TRBV12-3 or TRBV12-4 and TRBJ2-7; TRBD2 is a possible D gene (6 bases). V was pared by 4 bases and J by 2 bases, with 9 bases between. The CDR3 runs to 13 residues. The DNA for the CDR3 is TGTGCCAGCAGTTCTAGCGTGGCCTACGAGCAGTACTTC. Translating gives CASSSSVAYEQYF.

This clonotype was detected many times. J is TRBJ1-1 and V is TRBV27; D unresolved. From germline, CDR1 is MNHEY and CDR2 SMNVEV (reference sequence). The CDR3 loop spans 13 amino acids. Deletions cut 3 bases from V and 11 bases from J, with 16 bases between. The DNA for the CDR3 is TGTGCCAGCAGTTTCAAGGGAGGGTATAATGCTTTCTTT. As protein: CASSFKGGYNAFF.

This clonotype has more than one count but fewer than ten. The CDR3 coding sequence is TGTGCCAGCACCAAAATCAATCCGGGACAGGGGGCATGTAGTGAAGCTTTCTTT. Protein sequence: CASTKINPGQGACSEAFF. J is TRBJ1-1 and V is TRBV21-1; the D segment call TRBD1 is taken from the table without a DNA check. TRBV21-1 is deemed a pseudogene. The CDR3 is 18 residues long.

A few counts support this clonotype. J is TRBJ2-3 and V is TRBV5-1; tentatively, D is TRBD1 (6 bases). The V end was cut by 4 bases, the J end by 8 bases, with 17 bases between. CDR3 length: 14 residues. Germline V gene data show CDR1 as SGHRS and CDR2 as YFSETQ. The CDR3 loop is CASSKDRPQGTQYF. CDR3 DNA sequence: TGCGCCAGCAGCAAGGACAGACCCCAGGGTACGCAGTATTTT. The complete variable domain, with remaining parts taken from reference TRBV5-1 and TRBJ2-3, reads KAGVTQTPRYLIKTRGQQVTLSCSPISGHRSVSWYQQTPGQGLQFLFEYFSETQRNKGNFPGRFSGRQFSNSRSEMNVSTLELGDSALYLCASSKDRPQGTQYFGPGTRLTVL.

This chain joins TRBV5-1 and TRBJ2-7, with D perhaps TRBD1 (6 bases). This CDR3 comprises 12 residues. The V gene's germline CDR1 is SGHRS and CDR2 YFSETQ. The CDR3 bases are TGCGCCAGCAGCTTGGAGGGGGAAGCGTGGCACGTC. Translation: CASSLEGEAWHV.

This clonotype came up a few times. The rearrangement uses TRBV20-1 and TRBJ2-1; the match to TRBD2 covers 14 bases. Trimming removed 5 bases from V and 8 bases from J; junction bases left unmatched: 8. From germline, CDR1 is DFQATT and CDR2 SNEGSKA (reference sequence). The CDR3 sequence is 15 residues long. The chain's CDR3 is CSACSTSGGGYEQFF. CDR3 bases: TGCAGTGCTTGTTCGACTAGCGGGGGGGGCTATGAGCAGTTCTTC.

This clonotype was found a few times. This sequence joins TRBV10-3 and TRBJ2-3; 8 bases fit TRBD1. The CDR3 is 15 residues long. Germline loops: CDR1 ENHRY, CDR2 SYGVKD. V shed 4 bases and J 0 bases; nucleotides not matched to a gene: 3. The CDR3 region is CAISAGGRSTDTQYF. The CDR3 nucleotides read TGTGCCATCAGTGCAGGGGGCCGGAGCACAGATACGCAGTATTTT.

The V gene is TRBV10-3, the J gene TRBJ2-1; 12 positions match TRBD1. Germline CDR1 is ENHRY and CDR2 is SYGVKD. The V segment lost 7 bases and the J segment 6 bases; nucleotides outside the gene matches: 4. This CDR3 spans 14 amino acids. The CDR3 spells CAITGQGALNEQFF. The CDR3 DNA reads TGTGCCATCACGGGACAGGGGGCACTCAATGAGCAGTTCTTC.

This clonotype showed up just a few times. This chain joins TRBV10-3 and TRBJ2-7, with TRBD1 identical over 10 bases. The germline gives CDR1 ENHRY, CDR2 SYGVKD. V was pared by 5 bases and J by 4 bases, with 5 bases of the junction left unmatched. CDR3 size: 14 residues. The CDR3 loop reads CAISRDRGSYEQYV. The CDR3, as DNA: TGTGCCATCAGTCGGGACAGGGGAAGTTACGAGCAGTACGTC.

V usage is TRBV7-6 and J usage is TRBJ1-6; 8 positions agree with TRBD1. From germline, CDR1 is SGHVS and CDR2 FNYEAQ. V was clipped by 1 base and J by 8 bases; unmatched bases: 7. The CDR3 is 16 amino acids. The CDR3: CASSLVDRGGDSPLHF. CDR3 DNA sequence: TGTGCCAGCAGCTTAGTCGACAGGGGAGGAGATTCACCCCTCCACTTT.

This clonotype occurred many times. This chain uses TRBV10-3 with TRBJ2-3, with D uncertain. V was shortened by 8 bases and J by 0 bases, with 6 bases between the two germline ends. Germline V CDR1 and CDR2: ENHRY, SYGVKD. CDR3 length: 12 amino acids. The CDR3 spells CAISASTDTQYF. In DNA form, the CDR3 reads TGTGCCATCTCAGCTAGCACAGATACGCAGTATTTT.

This clonotype was counted ten times or more. The chain employs TRBV5-6 and TRBJ2-5; 10 positions agree with TRBD2. The CDR3 loop spans 16 amino acids. Germline-derived CDR1 and CDR2 are SGHDT and YYEEEE. With V trimmed by 1 base and J by 5 bases, 8 bases remained unmatched. In DNA form, the CDR3 reads TGTGCCAGCAGCTTGTACAGCGGGGGGGTCAGGGAGACCCAGTACTTC. Translated, it gives CASSLYSGGVRETQYF.